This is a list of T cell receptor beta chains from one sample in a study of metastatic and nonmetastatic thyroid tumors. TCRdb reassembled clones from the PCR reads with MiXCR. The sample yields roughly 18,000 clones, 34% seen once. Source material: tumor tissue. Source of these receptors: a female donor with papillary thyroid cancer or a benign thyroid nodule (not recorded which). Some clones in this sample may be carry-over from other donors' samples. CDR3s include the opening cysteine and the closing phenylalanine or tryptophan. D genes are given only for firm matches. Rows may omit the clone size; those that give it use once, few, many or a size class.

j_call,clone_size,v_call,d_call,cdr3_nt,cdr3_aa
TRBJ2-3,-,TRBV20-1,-,TGCAGTGCTAGAGACCCTAAGACAGGTCTACCAGATACGCAGTATTTT,CSARDPKTGLPDTQYF
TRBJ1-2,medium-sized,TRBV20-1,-,TGCAGTGCTAGTTTAACTAACTATGGCTACACCTTC,CSASLTNYGYTF
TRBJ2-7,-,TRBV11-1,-,TGTGCCAGCAGCCGCTCGGAGGAAGGGAGGAGGTACGAGCAGTACTTC,CASSRSEEGRRYEQYF
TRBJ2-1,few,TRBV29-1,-,TGCAGCGCTAAAACCCCGGGACATTCACACAATGAGCAGTTCTTC,CSAKTPGHSHNEQFF
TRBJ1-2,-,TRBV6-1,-,TGTGCCAGCAGTGTGGCCAGGGAGGTCTATGGCTACACCTTC,CASSVAREVYGYTF
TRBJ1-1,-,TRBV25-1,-,TGTGCCAGCAGTGAATCCTACGGGGGGGGTACTGAAGCCTTCTTT,CASSESYGGGTEAFF
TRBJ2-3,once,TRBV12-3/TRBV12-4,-,TGTGCCAGCACGGGGACAGATACGCAGTATTTT,CASTGTDTQYF
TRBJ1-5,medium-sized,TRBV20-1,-,TGCAGCGCCTGGAGGGGAGACAATCAGCCCCAGCATTTT,CSAWRGDNQPQHF
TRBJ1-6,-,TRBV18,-,TGTGGCAGCTCACCACAGCCACAGGGCCGAAATTCACCCCTCCACTTT,CGSSPQPQGRNSPLHF
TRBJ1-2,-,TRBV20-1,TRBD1,TGCAGTGCCCCCGACAGGGCCCGGCTTGGCTACACCTTC,CSAPDRARLGYTF
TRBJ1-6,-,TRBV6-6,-,TGTGCCAGCAGTTACTCGAAGGCGAATTCACCCCTCCACTTT,CASSYSKANSPLHF
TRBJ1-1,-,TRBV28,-,TGTGCCAGCCGGACGGCGAAGACTGATGCTTTCTTT,CASRTAKTDAFF
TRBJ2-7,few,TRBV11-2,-,TGTGCCAGCAGCGTAACACGGGGTAACTACGAGCAGTACTTC,CASSVTRGNYEQYF
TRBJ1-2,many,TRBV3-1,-,TGTGCCAGCAGCCGGACCTACGTATTCAATGGCTACACCTTC,CASSRTYVFNGYTF
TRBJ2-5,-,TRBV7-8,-,TGTGCCAGCAGCTCTCTGGCAGGGATGTCGGCCCAGTACTTC,CASSSLAGMSAQYF
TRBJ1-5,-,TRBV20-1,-,TGCAGTGGTGACAGGTTAATTAGCAATCAGCCCCAGCATTTT,CSGDRLISNQPQHF
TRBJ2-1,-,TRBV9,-,TGTGCCAGCAGCGTAAGTTCTCTGAGTGAGCAGTTCTTC,CASSVSSLSEQFF
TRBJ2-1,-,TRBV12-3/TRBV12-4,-,TGTGCCAGCAGTTTAGCGGGGGGAAACTACAATGAGCAGTTCTTC,CASSLAGGNYNEQFF
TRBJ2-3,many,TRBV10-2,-,TGCGCCAGCAGTGATATGGATACGCAGTATTTT,CASSDMDTQYF
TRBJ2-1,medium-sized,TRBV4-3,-,TGCGCCAGCAGCCAGAGGACACAGATCAATGAGCAGTTCTTC,CASSQRTQINEQFF
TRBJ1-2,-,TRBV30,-,TGTGCCTGGAGTGTCTCCTATGGCTACACCTTC,CAWSVSYGYTF
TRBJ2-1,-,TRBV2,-,TGTGCCAGCAGAGGGGACACGCTATCCTACAATGAGCAGTTCTTC,CASRGDTLSYNEQFF
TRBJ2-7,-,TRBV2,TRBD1,TGTGCCAGCATCCCCGGGACAGGGAGAATTTACGAGCAGTACTTC,CASIPGTGRIYEQYF
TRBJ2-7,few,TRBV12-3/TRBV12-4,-,TGTGCCAGCAGTTTTTCCCAGCACTCCTACGAGCAGTACTTC,CASSFSQHSYEQYF
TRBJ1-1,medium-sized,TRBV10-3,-,TGTGCCAGCAATATACAGGTGAACACTGAAGCTTTCTTT,CASNIQVNTEAFF
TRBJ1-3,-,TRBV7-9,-,TGTGCCAGCAGGTTAGGGGCCGGAAACACCATATATTTT,CASRLGAGNTIYF
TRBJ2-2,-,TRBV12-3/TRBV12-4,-,TGTGCCACCATGGAGCCTAACACCGGGGAGCTGTTTTTT,CATMEPNTGELFF